The subject of this entry is one T cell receptor beta chain. Which antigen it targets is not known. Per-base qualities were not stored, and no clone one base away is much larger. This entry is derived from a study of OX40 agonist ivuxolimab in advanced cancers. Concerning the study at large: Ivuxolimab was an agonistic, fully human IgG2 monoclonal antibody directed against OX40 (CD134), a costimulatory receptor. Partial responses occurred in three dose-escalation patients: two with cutaneous melanoma and one with hepatocellular carcinoma. Of the roughly 51 patients in dose escalation, about 20 had hepatocellular carcinoma, some 15 had melanoma, 9 had renal cell carcinoma and 9 had head and neck cancer. The paper reports the monotherapy dose-escalation portion (N ≈ 50 patients) of the phase I ivuxolimab trial. Peripheral TCRbeta sequencing was intended to test whether TCR sequence diversity was altered and clonal T-cell expansion was caused by ivuxolimab. In the dose-escalation cohort, around four fifths of patients were male, and the mean age was approximately 60 years, with a range of about 23 to 85. Intravenous ivuxolimab was administered to patients every 2 weeks at six dose levels: 0.01, 0.1, 0.3, 1.5, 3 and 10 mg/kg. Patients were allowed to have had prior anti-PD-1, anti-PD-L1 or anti-CTLA-4 therapy, and about 40% of the dose-escalation patients had been treated with checkpoint inhibitors. On the study overall, not on this receptor specifically: Partial responders in the 0.1-3.0 mg/kg groups had among the lowest normalized peripheral clonal expansion, especially among CD8+ T cells. On average, CD8+ T cells showed more expanded clones than CD4+ T cells after ivuxolimab. At doses from 0.1 to 3.0 mg/kg, clonal expansion was seen in both CD4+ and CD8+ blood T cells between baseline and week 6. Low levels of normalized T-cell clonal expansion were also seen in some patients who did not respond. The antigen specificity of the peripheral T cells that underwent clonal expansion was not determined.

Patients with a history of autoimmune disease or receiving systemic immunosuppression were excluded from the trial. Peripheral blood for TCR sequencing was collected from all dose cohorts at baseline, on cycle 4 day 1, and on cycle 7 day 1. The samples were drawn from a first-in-human, open-label, multicenter phase I dose-escalation trial of ivuxolimab. The trial enrolled adults with locally advanced or metastatic head and neck squamous cell, hepatocellular, melanoma or renal cell carcinoma. Before TCR sequencing, CD4+ T cells and CD8+ T cells from peripheral blood were sorted into separate populations. To sequence the TCRbeta CDR3 region, genomic DNA was isolated from the sorted cells. The immunoSEQ Assay was used for sequencing of TCRbeta CDR3 regions. The table comes from immuneACCESS by way of TCRdb, which keeps in-frame sequences with V and J called. Part of the clones is missing from these tables; in studies checked, under half for an unresolved V gene and the rest for unknown reasons. For this sample the table gives 70,000 to 95,000 clones, of which just over 85% were detected only once. The top ten hold 4.1% of the sample.

CDR1 and CDR2 (KGHSH, LQKENI) derive from the germline V gene. At the junction V is shortened by 3 bases and J by 0 bases, with 12 bases in between. The CDR3, from cysteine to phenylalanine, totals 16 residues. Of all the DNA, just the CDR3 is kept, 48 bases in frame from base 1. The specimen comprised CD4+ or CD8+ T cells sorted from blood, sampled in a trial of the OX40 agonist ivuxolimab. This TCR derives from an adult with an advanced solid tumor such as melanoma, head and neck, liver or kidney cancer. The chain uses TRBV18 and TRBJ2-4, with a tentative D gene TRBD2 over 6 matching bases. The CDR3 here reads CASSPTSGEAKNIQYF. The nucleotide sequence is given as TGTGCCAGCTCACCGACTAGTGGAGAAGCCAAAAACATTCAGTACTTC. Beyond the CDR3, the reference TRBV18 and TRBJ2-4 genes provide the residues; the full variable domain reads: NAGVMQNPRHLVRRRGQEARLRCSPMKGHSHVYWYRQLPEEGLKFMVYLQKENIIDESGMPKERFSAEFPKEGPSILRIQQVVRGDSAAYFCASSPTSGEAKNIQYFGAGTRLSVL.